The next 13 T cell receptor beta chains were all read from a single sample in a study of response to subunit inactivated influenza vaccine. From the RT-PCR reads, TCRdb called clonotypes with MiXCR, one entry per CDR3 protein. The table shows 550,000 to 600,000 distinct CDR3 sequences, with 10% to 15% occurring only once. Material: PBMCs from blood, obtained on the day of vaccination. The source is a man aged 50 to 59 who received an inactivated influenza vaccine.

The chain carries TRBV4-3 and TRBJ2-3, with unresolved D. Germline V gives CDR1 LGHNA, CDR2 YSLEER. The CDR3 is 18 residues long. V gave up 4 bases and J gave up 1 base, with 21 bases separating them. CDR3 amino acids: CASSPSPPGRGRTDTQYF. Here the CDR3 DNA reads TGCGCCAGCAGCCCCTCCCCCCCCGGCCGTGGACGCACAGATACGCAGTATTTT.

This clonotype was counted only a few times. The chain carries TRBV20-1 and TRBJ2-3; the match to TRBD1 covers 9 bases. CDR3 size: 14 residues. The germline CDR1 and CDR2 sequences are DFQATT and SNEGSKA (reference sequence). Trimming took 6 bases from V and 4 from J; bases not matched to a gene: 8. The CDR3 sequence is CSALTGGAADTQYF. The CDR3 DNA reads TGCAGTGCACTTACAGGGGGCGCGGCAGATACGCAGTATTTT.

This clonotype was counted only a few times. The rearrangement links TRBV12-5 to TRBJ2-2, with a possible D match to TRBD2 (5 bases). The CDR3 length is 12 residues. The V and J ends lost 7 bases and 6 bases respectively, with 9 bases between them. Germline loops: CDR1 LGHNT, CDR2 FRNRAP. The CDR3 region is CASAPEAGELFF. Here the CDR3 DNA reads TGTGCTAGTGCCCCGGAGGCCGGGGAGCTGTTTTTT. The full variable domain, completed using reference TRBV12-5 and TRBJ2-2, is DARVTQTPRHKVTEMGQEVTMRCQPILGHNTVFWYRQTMMQGLELLAYFRNRAPLDDSGMPKDRFSAEMPDATLATLKIQPSEPRDSAVYFCASAPEAGELFFGEGSRLTVL.

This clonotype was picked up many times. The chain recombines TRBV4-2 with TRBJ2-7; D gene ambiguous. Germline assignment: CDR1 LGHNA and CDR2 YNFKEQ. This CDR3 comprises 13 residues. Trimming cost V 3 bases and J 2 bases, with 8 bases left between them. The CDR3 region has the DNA TGTGCCAGCAGCCAGGCAGTCACCTACGAGCAGTACTTC. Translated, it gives CASSQAVTYEQYF.

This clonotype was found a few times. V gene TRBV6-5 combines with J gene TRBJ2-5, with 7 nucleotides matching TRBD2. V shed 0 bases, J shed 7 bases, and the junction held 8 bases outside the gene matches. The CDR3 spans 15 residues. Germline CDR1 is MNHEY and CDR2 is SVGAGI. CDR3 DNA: TGTGCCAGCAGTTACTCGAACCTAGGGAGGGGGACCCAGTACTTC. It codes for CASSYSNLGRGTQYF.

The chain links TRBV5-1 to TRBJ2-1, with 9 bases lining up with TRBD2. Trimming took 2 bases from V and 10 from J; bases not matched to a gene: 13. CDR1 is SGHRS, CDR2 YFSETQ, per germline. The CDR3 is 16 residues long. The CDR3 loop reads CASSLGAAGGSQEQFF. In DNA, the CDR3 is TGCGCCAGCAGCTTAGGAGCCGCGGGAGGGTCCCAAGAGCAGTTCTTC.

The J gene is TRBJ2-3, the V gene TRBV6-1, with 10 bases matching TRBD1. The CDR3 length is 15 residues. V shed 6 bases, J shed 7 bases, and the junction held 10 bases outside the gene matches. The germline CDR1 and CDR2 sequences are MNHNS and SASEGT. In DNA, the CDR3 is TGTGCCAGCAGGCAGCCGGGACAGGGGTGGAATACGCAGTATTTT. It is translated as CASRQPGQGWNTQYF.

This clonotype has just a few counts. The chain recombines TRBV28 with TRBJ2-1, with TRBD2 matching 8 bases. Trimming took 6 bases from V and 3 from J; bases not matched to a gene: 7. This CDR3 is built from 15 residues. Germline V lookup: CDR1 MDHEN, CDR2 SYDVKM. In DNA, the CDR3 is TGTGCCAGCAGCCTGAGCGGGAGTTTCTACAATGAGCAGTTCTTC. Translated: CASSLSGSFYNEQFF. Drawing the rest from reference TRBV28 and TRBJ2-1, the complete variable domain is DVKVTQSSRYLVKRTGEKVFLECVQDMDHENMFWYRQDPGLGLRLIYFSYDVKMKEKGDIPEGYSVSREKKERFSLILESASTNQTSMYLCASSLSGSFYNEQFFGPGTRLTVL.

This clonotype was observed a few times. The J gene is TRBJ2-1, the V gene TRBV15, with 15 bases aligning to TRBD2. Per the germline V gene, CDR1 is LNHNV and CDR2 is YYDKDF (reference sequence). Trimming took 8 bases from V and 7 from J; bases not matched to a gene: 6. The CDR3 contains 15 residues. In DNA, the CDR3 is TGTGCCACCGGATACGGACTAGCGGGGGGGAATGAGCAGTTCTTC. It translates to CATGYGLAGGNEQFF.

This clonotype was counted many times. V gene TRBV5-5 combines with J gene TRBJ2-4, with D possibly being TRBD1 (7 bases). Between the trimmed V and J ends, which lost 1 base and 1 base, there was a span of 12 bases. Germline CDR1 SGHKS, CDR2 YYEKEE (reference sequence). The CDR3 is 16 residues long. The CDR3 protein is CASSLPGGRAKNIQYF. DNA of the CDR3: TGTGCCAGCAGCTTGCCAGGGGGGCGCGCCAAAAACATTCAGTACTTC.

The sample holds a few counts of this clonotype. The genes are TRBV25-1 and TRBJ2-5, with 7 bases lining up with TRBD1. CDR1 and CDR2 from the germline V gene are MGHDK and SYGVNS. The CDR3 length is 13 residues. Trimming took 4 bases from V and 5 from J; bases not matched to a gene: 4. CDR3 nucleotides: TGTGCCAGCAGTGGAGGGGGCCGGGAGACCCAGTACTTC. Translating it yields CASSGGGRETQYF.

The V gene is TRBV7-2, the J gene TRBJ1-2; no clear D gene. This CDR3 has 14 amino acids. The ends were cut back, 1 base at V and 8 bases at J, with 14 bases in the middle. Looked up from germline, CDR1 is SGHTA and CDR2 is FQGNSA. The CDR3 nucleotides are TGTGCCAGCAGCTTAGAAGTTCTTGTGGGCGGCTACACCTTC. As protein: CASSLEVLVGGYTF.

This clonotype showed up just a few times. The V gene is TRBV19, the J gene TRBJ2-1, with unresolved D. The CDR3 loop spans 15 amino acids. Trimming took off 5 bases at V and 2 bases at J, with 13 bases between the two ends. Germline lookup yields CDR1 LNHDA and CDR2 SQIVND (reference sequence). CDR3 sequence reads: CASSSGPTAYNEQFF. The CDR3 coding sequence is TGTGCCAGTAGTTCTGGACCAACCGCCTACAATGAGCAGTTCTTC.